This TCR beta chain emerged from a study of T cell changes during pregnancy in multiple sclerosis. V was pared by 5 bases and J by 4 bases, with 17 bases between. The CDR3 contains 15 residues. CDR1 and CDR2 (germline): SGHTA, FQGTGA. Generated by immunoSEQ multiplex PCR, the TCRdb table keeps only in-frame clones and is missing some. Found here are 60,000 or so clones, over 85% of them singletons; the top ten hold approximately 0.36%. Sample: CD4+ T cells from peripheral blood mononuclear cells, taken before pregnancy. The rearrangement joins TRBV7-3 to TRBJ2-5, with D possibly matching TRBD2 (7 bases). This sequence originates from a female donor with multiple sclerosis, enrolled in a pregnancy study. The CDR3 protein is CASSLAGASLETQYF. CDR3 bases: TGTGCCAGCAGCCTGGCGGGGGCGTCGTTAGAGACCCAGTACTTC.